Listed here are 21 T cell receptor beta chains from one sample, sequenced in a study of shared clonotypes between healthy human individuals. Naive CD8 cells lacked CD45RO and underwent positive selection for CCR7, leaving out terminally differentiated effector memory CD45RA+ cells. The assay was immunoSEQ multiplex PCR, and TCRdb's table has in-frame clones only and misses some. The data hold around 2,000,000 clones, with 85% to 95% observed a single time. The sequencing input was naive CD8+ T cells from PBMCs. These receptors all come from a man aged 18 to 30 in good health. Some clones in this sample may be carry-over from other donors' samples.

There are a few counts of this clone. The rearrangement links TRBV28 to TRBJ2-7; 8 nucleotides line up with TRBD2. There are 17 residues in the CDR3. From germline, CDR1 is MDHEN and CDR2 SYDVKM. J was trimmed by 0 bases and V by 2 bases; bases with no gene match: 9. The CDR3 protein is CASSLSTSGPPSYEQYF. The CDR3, as DNA: TGTGCCAGCAGTTTAAGTACTAGCGGACCTCCCTCCTACGAGCAGTACTTC. Drawing the rest from reference TRBV28 and TRBJ2-7, the complete variable domain is DVKVTQSSRYLVKRTGEKVFLECVQDMDHENMFWYRQDPGLGLRLIYFSYDVKMKEKGDIPEGYSVSREKKERFSLILESASTNQTSMYLCASSLSTSGPPSYEQYFGPGTRLTVT.

The chain uses TRBV5-1 and TRBJ2-4; 9 positions match TRBD1. CDR1 and CDR2 (germline): SGHRS, YFSETQ. J lost 0 bases, V lost 2 bases, and 12 bases had no gene match. The CDR3 is made up of 19 amino acids. The CDR3 nucleotides read TGCGCCAGCAGCTTAGGGGACAGGGTTTGGGGTAGAGCCAAAAACATTCAGTACTTC. It yields the protein CASSLGDRVWGRAKNIQYF.

V usage is TRBV4-1 and J usage is TRBJ2-2; 7 bases fit TRBD2. CDR1 and CDR2 from the germline V gene are MGHRA and YSYEKL. The CDR3 has 19 residues. Losses at the gene ends were 0 bases for V and 7 bases for J; bases not matched to a gene: 17. The CDR3 spells CASSQEAVVGRETDGELFF. CDR3 sequence (DNA): TGCGCCAGCAGCCAAGAGGCAGTTGTGGGGCGGGAGACGGACGGGGAGCTGTTTTTT.

V and J are TRBV27 and TRBJ2-7; no definite D call. Per germline, CDR1 MNHEY and CDR2 SMNVEV (reference sequence). V was trimmed by 4 bases and J by 5 bases, leaving 12 bases between them. The CDR3 runs to 13 residues. The CDR3, as DNA: TGTGCCAGCAGTTATGCAGGTATCGACGAGCAGTACTTC. Translating it yields CASSYAGIDEQYF.

Comment on this clone: Different DNA sequences within this sample yield the same CDR3. The chain uses TRBV10-1 and TRBJ2-7; TRBD2 might be the D (6 bases). V lost 0 bases to trimming and J lost 1 base, with 7 bases between them. This CDR3 has 14 residues. Germline V lookup: CDR1 WNHNN, CDR2 SYGVQD (reference sequence). CDR3 sequence (DNA): TGCGCCAGCAGTGAGTCCGGGGGATCCTACGAGCAGTACTTC. Translating it yields CASSESGGSYEQYF.

This chain joins TRBV10-3 and TRBJ2-5; 8 positions match TRBD2. V lost 10 bases to trimming and J lost 5 bases; unmatched junction nucleotides: 9. CDR3 size: 13 residues. The germline V gene has CDR1 ENHRY and CDR2 SYGVKD. The DNA for the CDR3 is TGTGCCACCGTTAGCGGGACGGGGGAGACCCAGTACTTC. Amino acid sequence: CATVSGTGETQYF.

A word on this clone: Relative to the germline gene, one junction end is altered; a read error may explain this. This chain connects TRBV18 to TRBJ2-1; no definite D call. Germline V gene lookup returns CDR1 KGHSH and CDR2 LQKENI. The CDR3 is 15 residues long. CDR3 loop: CASSPPSSANNEQFF. The CDR3 DNA follows: TGTGCCAGCTCCCCACCATCGTCAGCGAACAATGAGCAGTTCTTC.

About this clone itself: Other DNA sequences in the same sample also yield this CDR3. The chain combines TRBV27 with TRBJ2-5; the match to TRBD1 covers 7 bases. The CDR3 spans 13 residues. With 6 bases clipped from V and 1 base from J, the junction kept 2 bases outside the gene matches. CDR1 and CDR2 from the germline V gene are MNHEY and SMNVEV (reference sequence). CDR3 amino acids: CASRGTVQETQYF. In DNA form, the CDR3 reads TGTGCCAGCAGGGGGACAGTCCAAGAGACCCAGTACTTC.

As for this clone: Other DNA variants within this sample encode the same CDR3. The chain recombines TRBV9 with TRBJ2-1; the D gene is possibly TRBD2 (5 bases). This CDR3 region has 14 residues. V dropped 0 bases and J dropped 5 bases, with 9 bases sitting between them. Germline V gene sequence: CDR1 SGDLS, CDR2 YYNGEE. Here the CDR3 DNA reads TGTGCCAGCAGCGTAGGGTCGCGGGACAATGAGCAGTTCTTC. It is translated as CASSVGSRDNEQFF.

As regards this clone: One end of the junction varies from germline; a read error may be responsible. V is TRBV20-1 and J is TRBJ2-7; 8 nucleotides line up with TRBD2. Per the germline V gene, CDR1 is DFQATT and CDR2 is SNEGSKA (reference sequence). The CDR3 contains 8 residues. The CDR3: CSARAGGF. CDR3 bases: TGCAGTGCTAGAGCGGGAGGGTTC.

This clone was seen once. The chain combines TRBV19 with TRBJ2-5; 12 bases are a match to TRBD2. Germline CDR1 reads LNHDA; CDR2 reads SQIVND (reference sequence). Germline trimming cut 5 bases from V and 4 bases from J; bases unmatched to any gene: 8. The CDR3 is 16 residues long. The CDR3 nucleotides are TGTGCCAGTAGTTCCCGACTAGCGGGAGCACGAGAGACCCAGTACTTC. Its protein product is CASSSRLAGARETQYF.

The chain employs TRBV5-1 and TRBJ2-2; D possibly uses TRBD1 or TRBD2 (5 bases each). Germline V gene lookup returns CDR1 SGHRS and CDR2 YFSETQ. The CDR3 is made up of 14 amino acids. V was trimmed by 5 bases and J by 6 bases, leaving 14 bases between them. CDR3 in DNA: TGCGCCAGCAGAGGGGACCCCACGGCCGGGGAGCTGTTTTTT. It is translated as CASRGDPTAGELFF.

The chain employs TRBV4-2 and TRBJ1-5; D is uncertain. The CDR3 runs to 13 residues. V was pared by 1 base and J by 7 bases, with 8 bases between. The germline CDR1 and CDR2 sequences are LGHNA and YNFKEQ. CDR3 in DNA: TGTGCCAGCAGCCAAGGGTTAAGGCAGCCCCAGCATTTT. Translated: CASSQGLRQPQHF.

V usage is TRBV15 and J usage is TRBJ2-1; 8 positions match TRBD2. There are 19 residues in the CDR3. V gave up 0 bases and J gave up 1 base; unmatched junction bases: 11. Per the germline V gene, CDR1 is LNHNV and CDR2 is YYDKDF (reference sequence). The CDR3 is CATSREAETGGWSYNEQFF. CDR3 nucleotide sequence: TGTGCCACCAGCAGAGAGGCGGAGACGGGAGGGTGGTCCTACAATGAGCAGTTCTTC.

The chain joins TRBV5-6 to TRBJ2-1, with D uncertain. V was shortened by 4 bases and J by 7 bases, with 12 bases between the two germline ends. Per the germline V gene, CDR1 is SGHDT and CDR2 is YYEEEE. This CDR3 has 13 amino acids. The chain's CDR3 is CASSPGSPNEQFF. CDR3 DNA: TGTGCCAGCAGCCCAGGTAGCCCGAATGAGCAGTTCTTC.

CDR3 amino acids: CASSPGLAGGPRELFF. CDR3 coding DNA: TGTGCCAGCAGCCCGGGACTAGCGGGAGGACCCCGGGAGCTGTTTTTT. The chain recombines TRBV7-3 with TRBJ2-2; 15 bases fit TRBD2. Trimming at V came to 5 bases and at J to 9 bases, leaving 7 bases not matched to a gene. The CDR3 is made up of 16 amino acids. Germline CDR1 is SGHTA and CDR2 is FQGTGA.

Here the CDR3 DNA reads TGTGCCAGCAGCCCGGGGGGCGGCAGCAGCTATGGCTACACCTTC. The encoded protein is CASSPGGGSSYGYTF. V and J are TRBV9 and TRBJ1-2; D might be TRBD1 (6 bases). CDR1 and CDR2 (germline): SGDLS, YYNGEE. The CDR3 runs 15 residues. V was pared by 4 bases and J by 4 bases, with 17 bases between.

CDR3 residues: CASSVTGFSYEQYF. Written as DNA, the CDR3 is TGCGCCAGCAGCGTGACAGGTTTCTCTTACGAGCAGTACTTC. This rearrangement joins TRBV5-1 to TRBJ2-7; a weak D match, TRBD1 (6 bases). The CDR3 has 14 amino acids. The germline gives CDR1 SGHRS, CDR2 YFSETQ. V was clipped by 4 bases and J by 4 bases, with 15 bases between them.

This sequence joins TRBV7-9 and TRBJ2-2; D could derive from TRBD1 or TRBD2 (6 bases each). This CDR3 has 14 amino acids. Germline lookup yields CDR1 SEHNR and CDR2 FQNEAQ (reference sequence). V was trimmed by 5 bases and J by 5 bases, leaving 12 bases between them. The CDR3: CASSLSGATGELFF. CDR3 nucleotide sequence: TGTGCCAGCAGCCTGTCGGGGGCGACCGGGGAGCTGTTTTTT.

There are a few counts of this clone. This chain uses TRBV7-9 with TRBJ2-2, with D unresolved. This CDR3 has 13 residues. Germline V gene data show CDR1 as SEHNR and CDR2 as FQNEAQ (reference sequence). V lost 7 bases, J lost 2 bases, and 8 bases lay in between. The CDR3, as DNA: TGTGCCAGCACCAGACTCAACACCGGGGAGCTGTTTTTT. Translating it yields CASTRLNTGELFF.

The chain is built from TRBV18 and TRBJ1-4, with unresolved D. The CDR3 covers 13 residues. Trimming took off 6 bases at V and 5 bases at J, with 10 bases between the two ends. Germline V gene lookup returns CDR1 KGHSH and CDR2 LQKENI. The CDR3 spells CASSTTRNEKLFF. The CDR3 coding sequence is TGTGCCAGCTCCACAACCCGAAATGAAAAACTGTTTTTT.